Presented here are 4 T cell receptor beta chains from one specimen sequenced in a study of T cell responses to AZD1222 COVID-19 vaccine. Repertoires were generated with immunoSEQ multiplex PCR, while TCRdb's copy carries only in-frame clones and drops some. Of around 190,000 clones listed, approximately 86% are singletons. The sequencing here drew on peripheral blood, taken on day 0 of AZD1222 vaccination. These receptors all stem from an adult in good health.

This clone was counted between two and nine times. The genes are TRBV4-1 and TRBJ2-7; 14 bases line up with TRBD2. CDR3 length: 18 amino acids. V lost 1 base and J lost 1; bases outside the gene matches: 6. The V gene's germline CDR1 is MGHRA and CDR2 YSYEKL. This CDR3 reads CASSQAPTSGGVSYEQYF. The CDR3 DNA is TGCGCCAGCAGCCAAGCCCCGACTAGCGGGGGGGTGTCCTACGAGCAGTACTTC.

The chain couples TRBV3-1 (or the pseudogene TRBV3-2) to TRBJ2-3, with D unresolved. Germline V CDR1 and CDR2: LGHDT, YNNKEL (reference sequence). Trimming left V 2 bases short and J 5 bases short, with 5 bases between. This CDR3 comprises 12 residues. The CDR3 region is CASSQRGDTQYF. CDR3 nucleotides: TGTGCCAGCAGCCAACGCGGAGATACGCAGTATTTT.

This chain joins TRBV15 and TRBJ2-7; the match to TRBD1 covers 7 bases. The V gene end was trimmed by 9 bases and the J gene end by 0 bases; junction bases not matched to a gene: 5. CDR3 length: 13 amino acids. CDR1 and CDR2 from the germline V gene are LNHNV and YYDKDF (reference sequence). The CDR3 nucleotides are TGTGCCACGGGGGACAGAATCTCCTACGAGCAGTACTTC. As protein: CATGDRISYEQYF.

The J gene is TRBJ2-5, the V gene TRBV3-1 (or the pseudogene TRBV3-2), with 11 positions matching TRBD1. V shed 5 bases and J 3 bases; nucleotides not matched to a gene: 2. The CDR3 consists of 14 residues. Germline CDR1 LGHDT, CDR2 YNNKEL (reference sequence). This CDR3 reads CASSRDRGKETQYF. The CDR3 DNA sequence: TGTGCCAGCAGCAGGGACAGGGGGAAAGAGACCCAGTACTTC.